The present entry profiles one T cell receptor (beta chain) with its context. This clonotype came up many times. The antigen this receptor binds is unknown. No base quality values were provided; no much bigger clone lies one nucleotide off. As encoded in the germline V gene, CDR1 is SGHTA while CDR2 is FQGNSA. The trim is 5 bases for V and 0 bases for J, with a gap of 6 bases between the germline ends. From its cysteine to its phenylalanine, the CDR3 spans 13 amino acids. Only the CDR3 part of the read is kept: 39 bases, read in frame from the first base. These data come from a study of response to subunit inactivated influenza vaccine (dated by TCRdb to 2017 to 2018). As for the study more broadly: To follow how T cells responded to a trivalent subunit inactivated influenza vaccine, the researchers relied on deep quantitative profiling of the T cell receptor repertoire. General study outcomes and caveats: It was suggested by the authors that each seasonal influenza vaccination may recruit only a limited number of new T cells.

Libraries were made using RT-PCR. Sequencing instrument: Illumina HiSeq 2500. TCRdb handled the public reads itself, with Q25 trimming in fastp and clone calling in MiXCR, and kept productive beta chains. Duplicate CDR3 protein sequences are folded into a single record with the most common DNA and genes. A total of roughly 540,000 distinct CDR3 sequences appear in this sample, roughly a quarter of them only once. The biggest ten clones account for 2.8% of the sample. The same sample was also used in a study of T cells expressing NK-cell markers. The second publication reports: TCR beta cDNA libraries were made by 5'RACE template switching that added a universal primer site and unique molecular identifiers. TCR beta-chain repertoires were profiled in sorted CD3+CD56+NKG2C+, CD3+CD56+NKG2C- and CD3+CD56-NKG2C+ T-cell subsets from several donors. Seven of the eight sequenced donors were HCMV-seropositive and one was HCMV-seronegative. In several experiments an anti-gammadeltaTCR antibody was added to restrict sorting to alphabetaTCR-expressing T cells. In six donors, the dominant CD3+CD56+NKG2C+ clonotypes ranked among the top 10 CD8+ clonotypes, making up about 1.0-7.5% of CD8+ T cells. Those dominant clonotypes were again the most abundant among CD3+CD56-NKG2C+ cells in a few donors, at 28.3-60.1%. Whether the expanded NKG2C-expressing T cell clones were specific for HCMV antigens remained unclear. The eight sequenced donors were randomly selected healthy volunteers, three men and five women. HCMV serostatus was determined by detecting HCMV-specific IgG in serum with a commercial ELISA kit. Ficoll density gradient centrifugation was used to isolate peripheral blood mononuclear cells from blood. Magnetic immunoseparation with Miltenyi isolation kits was used to isolate CD4+ and CD8+ T cells from PBMC. Synthesis of cDNA was primed from the TCR beta constant segment and was followed by two consecutive PCR amplification steps. The libraries were sequenced on Illumina HiSeq 2000/2500, MiSeq or NextSeq, producing 2 x 150 bp reads. MIGEC was used to demultiplex reads and group reads by UMI, and MiTCR was used to assemble and quantify clonotypes. Only TCR cDNA sequences supported by at least two reads were kept to exclude erroneous sequences. Downstream repertoire analysis used the tcR package, and clonotypes were matched across fractions by CDR3 nucleotide sequence plus V segment. VDJmatch was used to annotate antigen specificity against VDJdb, with one amino acid substitution in CDR3 allowed.

The receptor's source is a man aged 45-65 years who received an inactivated influenza vaccine. Donor details come from another sample of the same person, matched by shared clones. The material was CD4+ T cells sorted from PBMCs, obtained 11 to 12 days after vaccination. The sequence is built from TRBV7-2 and TRBJ2-3; no confident D gene assignment can be made. The CDR3 has the sequence CASSPFSTDTQYF. Read as DNA, the sequence is TGTGCCAGCAGCCCCTTTAGCACAGATACGCAGTATTTT.